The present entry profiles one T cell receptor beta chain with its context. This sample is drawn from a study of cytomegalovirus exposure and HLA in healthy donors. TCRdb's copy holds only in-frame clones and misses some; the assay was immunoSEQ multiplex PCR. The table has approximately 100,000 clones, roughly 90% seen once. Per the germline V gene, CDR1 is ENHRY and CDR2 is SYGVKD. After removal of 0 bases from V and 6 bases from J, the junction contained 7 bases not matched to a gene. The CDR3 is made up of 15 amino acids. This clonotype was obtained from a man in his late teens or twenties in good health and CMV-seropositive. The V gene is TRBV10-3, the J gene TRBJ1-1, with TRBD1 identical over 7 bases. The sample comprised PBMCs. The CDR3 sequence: CAISESTEGASEAFF. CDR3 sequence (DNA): TGTGCCATCAGTGAGTCGACGGAGGGGGCCTCTGAAGCTTTCTTT.